Listed below are T cell receptor beta chains from one sample, sequenced in a study of cytomegalovirus exposure and HLA in healthy donors. Some clones are missing from TCRdb's copy, which holds only in-frame ones; the method was immunoSEQ multiplex PCR. The top ten hold less than 3.5% of the sample, which has some 200,000 clones, 75% to 85% seen once. Material: PBMCs. The receptors derive from a woman aged 40 to 49 in good health and CMV-seronegative. The CDR3 runs from the conserved cysteine through the conserved F or W. A D gene is named only where the DNA matches it firmly. Some rows have no size entry. The others give once, few or many, or a class for an expanded clone.

J: TRBJ2-2; size: -; V: TRBV19; D: -; CDR3: CASSIWERLDTGELFF; DNA: TGTGCCAGTAGTATTTGGGAGAGGTTAGACACCGGGGAGCTGTTTTTT
J: TRBJ1-5; size: once; V: TRBV19; D: -; CDR3: CASKLGAQPQHF; DNA: TGTGCCAGTAAGCTAGGCGCTCAGCCCCAGCATTTT
J: TRBJ2-7; size: -; V: TRBV28; D: -; CDR3: CASSESYYEQYF; DNA: TGTGCCAGCAGTGAGTCGTACTACGAGCAGTACTTC
J: TRBJ2-2; size: -; V: TRBV5-1; D: TRBD2; CDR3: CASSFRTSGSSHTGELFF; DNA: TGCGCCAGCAGCTTTAGGACTAGCGGGAGTTCTCACACCGGGGAGCTGTTTTTT
J: TRBJ1-5; size: -; V: TRBV27; D: -; CDR3: CASSEESYQPQHF; DNA: TGTGCCAGCAGCGAGGAGAGTTATCAGCCCCAGCATTTT
J: TRBJ2-2; size: once; V: TRBV5-6; D: TRBD2; CDR3: CASSLVGRGTGELFF; DNA: TGTGCCAGCAGCTTGGTAGGGCGGGGGACCGGGGAGCTGTTTTTT
J: TRBJ2-7; size: few; V: TRBV5-1; D: TRBD1; CDR3: CASSAGRDRGGEDF; DNA: TGCGCCAGCAGCGCCGGCCGGGACAGGGGCGGGGAAGACTTC
J: TRBJ1-5; size: -; V: TRBV4-2; D: -; CDR3: CASSQVPGSYSNQPQHF; DNA: TGTGCCAGCAGCCAGGTCCCCGGGTCCTATAGCAATCAGCCCCAGCATTTT
J: TRBJ1-2; size: -; V: TRBV5-6; D: TRBD1; CDR3: CASSLVTGAHYGYTF; DNA: TGTGCCAGCAGCCTAGTGACAGGGGCTCACTATGGCTACACCTTC
J: TRBJ2-1; size: -; V: TRBV7-3; D: -; CDR3: CASSLTTGLSYNEQFF; DNA: TGTGCCAGCAGCCTGACTACAGGGTTGTCCTACAATGAGCAGTTCTTC
J: TRBJ2-1; size: once; V: TRBV7-3; D: -; CDR3: CASSHGSSYNEQFF; DNA: TGTGCCAGCAGTCACGGGAGCTCCTACAATGAGCAGTTCTTC
J: TRBJ1-2; size: -; V: TRBV27; D: -; CDR3: CASSFGANYGYTF; DNA: TGTGCCAGCAGTTTTGGAGCTAACTATGGCTACACCTTC
J: TRBJ2-1; size: -; V: TRBV7-9; D: TRBD2; CDR3: CASSNGIAGEGTYNEQFF; DNA: TGTGCCAGCAGCAATGGGATAGCGGGAGAGGGGACCTACAATGAGCAGTTCTTC
J: TRBJ1-1; size: -; V: TRBV7-9; D: TRBD1; CDR3: CASSFQGTVTEAFF; DNA: TGTGCCAGCAGCTTTCAGGGGACAGTCACTGAAGCTTTCTTT
J: TRBJ2-2; size: -; V: TRBV30; D: TRBD2; CDR3: CACSAGARFTGELFF; DNA: TGTGCCTGTTCAGCGGGAGCGCGTTTCACCGGGGAGCTGTTTTTT
J: TRBJ1-4; size: -; V: TRBV29-1; D: -; CDR3: CSVVGEAKLFF; DNA: TGCAGCGTTGTCGGGGAGGCAAAACTGTTTTTT
J: TRBJ2-7; size: -; V: TRBV5-6; D: TRBD1; CDR3: CASSLGGQPYEQYF; DNA: TGTGCCAGCAGCTTAGGGGGACAGCCCTACGAGCAGTACTTC
J: TRBJ1-4; size: -; V: TRBV6-1; D: TRBD1; CDR3: CASSEGTGNEKLFF; DNA: TGTGCCAGCAGTGAAGGGACAGGGAATGAAAAACTGTTTTTT
J: TRBJ1-4; size: -; V: TRBV30; D: TRBD1; CDR3: CAWTTGVDEKLFF; DNA: TGTGCCTGGACCACAGGGGTCGACGAAAAACTGTTTTTT
J: TRBJ2-1; size: -; V: TRBV6-5; D: -; CDR3: CASKAGTYSYNEQFF; DNA: TGTGCCAGCAAGGCGGGAACATACTCCTACAATGAGCAGTTCTTC
J: TRBJ2-7; size: once; V: TRBV5-1; D: -; CDR3: CAGSSPTGTSRYEQYF; DNA: TGCGCCGGCAGCTCTCCCACAGGGACCTCCCGCTACGAGCAGTACTTC
J: TRBJ2-5; size: few; V: TRBV15; D: -; CDR3: CATSRGSWETQYF; DNA: TGTGCCACCAGCAGGGGCTCTTGGGAGACCCAGTACTTC
J: TRBJ1-1; size: once; V: TRBV7-9; D: -; CDR3: CASSTEQTGHTEAFF; DNA: TGTGCCAGCAGCACGGAACAAACTGGGCACACTGAAGCTTTCTTT
J: TRBJ2-3; size: -; V: TRBV14; D: TRBD2; CDR3: CASSQGLLAGAPDTQYF; DNA: TGTGCCAGCAGCCAAGGATTACTAGCGGGAGCTCCAGATACGCAGTATTTT
J: TRBJ1-1; size: -; V: TRBV5-1; D: -; CDR3: CASTEAGRSNTEAFF; DNA: TGCGCCAGCACCGAGGCTGGCCGATCGAACACTGAAGCTTTCTTT
J: TRBJ2-5; size: -; V: TRBV9; D: TRBD2; CDR3: CASSHSTSGKETQYF; DNA: TGTGCCAGCAGCCACTCGACTAGCGGGAAGGAGACCCAGTACTTC
J: TRBJ2-2; size: -; V: TRBV6-5; D: -; CDR3: CASSYQGGTGELFF; DNA: TGTGCCAGCAGTTATCAGGGGGGCACCGGGGAGCTGTTTTTT
J: TRBJ2-7; size: once; V: TRBV12-2; D: -; CDR3: CASRSRHAGGTYEQYF; DNA: TGTGCAAGTCGCTCCAGACACGCGGGAGGGACCTACGAGCAGTACTTC
J: TRBJ1-1; size: once; V: TRBV5-1; D: -; CDR3: CASSGTGQNTEAFF; DNA: TGCGCCAGCAGCGGGACGGGACAGAACACTGAAGCTTTCTTT
J: TRBJ2-7; size: -; V: TRBV7-2; D: -; CDR3: CASSFHGSSYEQYF; DNA: TGTGCCAGCAGCTTCCACGGTAGCTCCTACGAGCAGTACTTC
J: TRBJ1-6; size: -; V: TRBV9; D: TRBD1; CDR3: CASSVAGGGTPLHF; DNA: TGTGCCAGCAGCGTAGCTGGAGGGGGCACACCCCTCCACTTT
J: TRBJ2-1; size: -; V: TRBV11-2; D: -; CDR3: CASSTGVNEQFF; DNA: TGTGCCAGCAGCACTGGTGTTAATGAGCAGTTCTTC
J: TRBJ1-2; size: -; V: TRBV27; D: -; CDR3: CASSFGAGNYGYTF; DNA: TGTGCCAGCAGTTTTGGTGCAGGGAACTACGGCTACACCTTC
J: TRBJ2-7; size: -; V: TRBV14; D: -; CDR3: CASSQGLSYEQYF; DNA: TGTGCCAGCAGCCAAGGACTGTCCTACGAGCAGTACTTC
J: TRBJ1-1; size: -; V: TRBV5-5; D: -; CDR3: CASSHAGPTEAFF; DNA: TGTGCCAGCAGCCACGCGGGGCCCACTGAAGCTTTCTTT
J: TRBJ1-4; size: -; V: TRBV6-5; D: -; CDR3: CASSYGRVGKLFF; DNA: TGTGCCAGCAGTTACGGCAGGGTCGGAAAACTGTTTTTT
J: TRBJ2-2; size: -; V: TRBV29-1; D: TRBD2; CDR3: CSVITSGGPMGELFF; DNA: TGCAGCGTTATCACTAGCGGGGGACCCATGGGGGAGCTGTTTTTT
J: TRBJ2-2; size: -; V: TRBV21-1; D: -; CDR3: CASSKVGTGGITGELFF; DNA: TGTGCCAGCAGCAAAGTAGGGACAGGGGGTATAACCGGGGAGCTGTTTTTT
J: TRBJ2-7; size: -; V: TRBV7-6; D: -; CDR3: CASSWERGAGKEQYF; DNA: TGTGCCAGCAGCTGGGAACGTGGGGCCGGCAAGGAGCAGTACTTC
J: TRBJ1-1; size: once; V: TRBV11-2; D: -; CDR3: CASSVGQRNTEAFF; DNA: TGTGCCAGCAGCGTAGGACAGAGGAACACTGAAGCTTTCTTT
J: TRBJ2-7; size: few; V: TRBV4-2; D: TRBD2; CDR3: CASSPVTSGAYEQYF; DNA: TGTGCCAGCAGCCCGGTGACTAGCGGGGCCTACGAGCAGTACTTC
J: TRBJ2-1; size: -; V: TRBV29-1; D: -; CDR3: CSVDWADNEQFF; DNA: TGCAGCGTTGATTGGGCAGACAATGAGCAGTTCTTC
J: TRBJ1-4; size: once; V: TRBV7-2; D: TRBD1; CDR3: CASSTLQGGAGKLFF; DNA: TGTGCCAGCAGCACCTTACAGGGGGGAGCGGGGAAACTGTTTTTT
J: TRBJ2-3; size: -; V: TRBV30; D: -; CDR3: CAWDRLRTDTQYF; DNA: TGTGCCTGGGACAGACTTCGCACAGATACGCAGTATTTT
J: TRBJ2-5; size: -; V: TRBV19; D: -; CDR3: CASSIDRGLRQETQYF; DNA: TGTGCCAGTAGTATAGATAGGGGACTTAGACAAGAGACCCAGTACTTC
J: TRBJ2-5; size: -; V: TRBV10-3; D: TRBD1; CDR3: CAIKGGRETQYF; DNA: TGTGCCATAAAAGGGGGCCGGGAGACCCAGTACTTC